This T cell receptor beta chain was sequenced for a study of blood T cell repertoires in COVID-19. Study-level background: Both acute and convalescent COVID-19 samples were obtained from the United States, Italy and Spain. T cells, B-cell-depleted T cells, or PBMCs provided the cDNA or gDNA that served as material.

The germline V gene has CDR1 SQVTM and CDR2 ANQGSEA. The V and J ends lost 6 bases and 0 bases respectively, with 5 bases between them. This CDR3 comprises 11 residues. Original processing methods: Reference gene primer amplification yielded estimated nucleated cell counts. The method was immunoSEQ multiplex PCR; TCRdb's version includes in-frame clones alone and lacks a portion of them. Clonal size and the V and J genes are those of that table, whereas D and trimming came from the DNA. The sample yields 250,000 to 350,000 clones, approximately 89% seen once. The chain has TRBV29-1 and TRBJ1-2; D gene ambiguous. Specimen: peripheral blood. The source of this sequence is a woman aged 45-65 years who had recovered from COVID-19. CDR3 sequence: CSVLTNYGYTF. For the CDR3, the DNA is TGCAGCGTCCTAACTAACTATGGCTACACCTTC.